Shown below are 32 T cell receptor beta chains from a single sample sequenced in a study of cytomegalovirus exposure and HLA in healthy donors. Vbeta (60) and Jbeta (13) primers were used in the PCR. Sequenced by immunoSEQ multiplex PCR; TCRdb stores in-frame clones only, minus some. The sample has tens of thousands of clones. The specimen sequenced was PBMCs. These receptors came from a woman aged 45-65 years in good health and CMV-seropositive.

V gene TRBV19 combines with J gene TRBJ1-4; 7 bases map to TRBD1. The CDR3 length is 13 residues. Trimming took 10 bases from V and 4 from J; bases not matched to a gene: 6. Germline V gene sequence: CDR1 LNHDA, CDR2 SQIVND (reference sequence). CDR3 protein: CATLPGGNEKLFF. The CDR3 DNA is TGTGCCACCTTGCCAGGGGGTAATGAAAAACTGTTTTTT.

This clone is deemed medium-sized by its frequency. The DNA for the CDR3 is TGTGCCAGCAGCTTTGACCCGGGACTAGCGGGAGAGGGCACAGATACGCAGTATTTT. Translation gives CASSFDPGLAGEGTDTQYF. The chain is built from TRBV7-2 and TRBJ2-3; 14 nucleotides match TRBD2. Germline trimming cut 3 bases from V and 1 base from J; bases unmatched to any gene: 9. Germline loops: CDR1 SGHTA, CDR2 FQGNSA. The CDR3 sequence is 19 residues long.

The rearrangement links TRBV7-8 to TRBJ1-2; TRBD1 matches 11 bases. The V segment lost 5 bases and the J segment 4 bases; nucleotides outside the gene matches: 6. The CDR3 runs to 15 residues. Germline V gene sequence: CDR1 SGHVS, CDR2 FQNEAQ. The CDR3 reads CASSPRDRGGYGYTF. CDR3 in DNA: TGTGCCAGCAGCCCCCGGGACAGGGGGGGCTATGGCTACACCTTC.

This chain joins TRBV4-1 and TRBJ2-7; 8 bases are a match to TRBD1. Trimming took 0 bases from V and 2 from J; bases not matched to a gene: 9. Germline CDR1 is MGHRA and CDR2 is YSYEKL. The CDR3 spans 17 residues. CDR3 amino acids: CASSQETSDRDPYEQYF. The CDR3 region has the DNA TGCGCCAGCAGCCAAGAAACATCGGACAGGGACCCCTACGAGCAGTACTTC.

CDR3 sequence: CASSEAHRDRPIYGYTF. The CDR3 coding sequence is TGTGCCAGCAGTGAAGCCCACCGCGACAGGCCGATCTATGGCTACACCTTC. The V gene is TRBV2, the J gene TRBJ1-2; perhaps TRBD1 as D (6 bases). The germline V and J ends were trimmed by 0 bases and 4 bases, with 18 bases remaining between them. In germline, CDR1 is SNHLY, CDR2 FYNNEI. CDR3 length: 17 residues.

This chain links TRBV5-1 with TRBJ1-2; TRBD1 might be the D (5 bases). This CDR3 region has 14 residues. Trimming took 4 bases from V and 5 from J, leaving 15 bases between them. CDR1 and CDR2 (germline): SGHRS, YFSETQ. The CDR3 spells CASSVDNVLYGYTF. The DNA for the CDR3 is TGCGCCAGCAGCGTGGACAACGTCTTATATGGCTACACCTTC.

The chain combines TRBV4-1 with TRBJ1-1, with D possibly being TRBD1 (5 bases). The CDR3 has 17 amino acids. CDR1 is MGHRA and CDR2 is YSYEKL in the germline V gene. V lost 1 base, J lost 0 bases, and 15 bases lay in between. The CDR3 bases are TGCGCCAGCAGCCAAGCCCCCGGGGGTCTCATGAACACTGAAGCTTTCTTT. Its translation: CASSQAPGGLMNTEAFF.

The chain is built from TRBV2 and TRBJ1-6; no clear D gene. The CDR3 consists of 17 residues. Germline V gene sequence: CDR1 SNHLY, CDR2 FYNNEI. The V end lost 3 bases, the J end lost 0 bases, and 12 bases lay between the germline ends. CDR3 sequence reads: CASSDVSTLSYNSPLHF. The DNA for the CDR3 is TGTGCCAGCAGTGATGTCTCTACTCTCTCCTATAATTCACCCCTCCACTTT.

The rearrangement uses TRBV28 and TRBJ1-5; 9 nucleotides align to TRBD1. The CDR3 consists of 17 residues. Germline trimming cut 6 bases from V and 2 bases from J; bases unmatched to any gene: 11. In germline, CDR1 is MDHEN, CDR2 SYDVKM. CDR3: CASSHARGDRGNQPQHF. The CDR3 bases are TGTGCCAGCAGCCACGCGAGGGGGGACAGGGGCAATCAGCCCCAGCATTTT.

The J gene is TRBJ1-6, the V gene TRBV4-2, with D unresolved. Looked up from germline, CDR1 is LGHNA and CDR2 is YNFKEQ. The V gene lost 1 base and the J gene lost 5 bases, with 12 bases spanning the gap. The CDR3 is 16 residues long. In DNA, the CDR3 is TGTGCCAGCAGCCAAGGAGAACGGGAGAATAATTCACCCCTCCACTTT. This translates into CASSQGERENNSPLHF.

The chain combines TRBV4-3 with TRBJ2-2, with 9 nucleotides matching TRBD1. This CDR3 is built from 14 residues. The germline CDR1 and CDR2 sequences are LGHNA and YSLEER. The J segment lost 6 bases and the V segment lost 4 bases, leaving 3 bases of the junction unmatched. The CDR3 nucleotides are TGCGCCAGCAGCCGACACAGGGGGCCCGGGGAGCTGTTTTTT. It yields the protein CASSRHRGPGELFF.

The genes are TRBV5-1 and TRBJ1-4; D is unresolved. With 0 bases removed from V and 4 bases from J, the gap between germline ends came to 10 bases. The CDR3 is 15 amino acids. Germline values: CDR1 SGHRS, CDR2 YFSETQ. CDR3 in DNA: TGCGCCAGCAGCTTGGCGTTTGAGAATAATGAAAAACTGTTTTTT. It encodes CASSLAFENNEKLFF.

The CDR3 nucleotides are TGTGCCAGCAGCCAAGACGGGCGGGCGACCTACAATGAGCAGTTCTTC. Protein product: CASSQDGRATYNEQFF. The chain uses TRBV4-2 and TRBJ2-1, with a weak D call TRBD2 (5 bases). The CDR3 loop spans 16 amino acids. The ends were cut back, 0 bases at V and 2 bases at J, with 11 bases in the middle. Per germline, CDR1 LGHNA and CDR2 YNFKEQ.

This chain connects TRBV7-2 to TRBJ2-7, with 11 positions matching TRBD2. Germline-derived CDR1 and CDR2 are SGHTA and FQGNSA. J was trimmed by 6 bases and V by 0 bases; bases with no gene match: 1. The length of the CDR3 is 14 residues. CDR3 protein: CASSLAGLAAEQYF. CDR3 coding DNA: TGTGCCAGCAGCTTAGCGGGACTAGCGGCCGAGCAGTACTTC. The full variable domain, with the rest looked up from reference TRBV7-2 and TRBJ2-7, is GAGVSQSPSNKVTEKGKDVELRCDPISGHTALYWYRQSLGQGLEFLIYFQGNSAPDKSGLPSDRFSAERTGGSVSTLTIQRTQQEDSAVYLCASSLAGLAAEQYFGPGTRLTVT.

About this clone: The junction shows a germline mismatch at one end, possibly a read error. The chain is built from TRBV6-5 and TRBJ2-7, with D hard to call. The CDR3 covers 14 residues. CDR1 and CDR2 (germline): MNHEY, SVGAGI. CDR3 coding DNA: TGTGCCAGCAGTGACTCGCGATACTCCTACGAGCAGTACTTC. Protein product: CASSDSRYSYEQYF.

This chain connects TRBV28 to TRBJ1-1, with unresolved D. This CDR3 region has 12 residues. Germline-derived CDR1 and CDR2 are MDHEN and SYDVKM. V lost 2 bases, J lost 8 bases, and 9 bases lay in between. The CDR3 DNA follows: TGTGCCAGCAGTTTAGCCGAACTCGAAGCTTTCTTT. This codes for CASSLAELEAFF.

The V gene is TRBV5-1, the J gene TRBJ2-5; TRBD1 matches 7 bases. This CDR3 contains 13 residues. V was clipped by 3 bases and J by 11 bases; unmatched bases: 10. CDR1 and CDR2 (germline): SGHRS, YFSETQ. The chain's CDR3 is CASSSQGDKEQYF. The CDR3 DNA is TGCGCCAGCAGCTCCCAGGGGGATAAAGAGCAGTACTTC.

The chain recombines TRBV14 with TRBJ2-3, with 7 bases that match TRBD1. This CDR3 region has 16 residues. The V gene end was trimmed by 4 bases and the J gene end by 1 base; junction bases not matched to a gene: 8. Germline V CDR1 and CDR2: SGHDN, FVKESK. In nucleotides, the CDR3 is TGTGCCAGCAGCCTAGACAGGGTTTGGGGCACAGATACGCAGTATTTT. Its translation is CASSLDRVWGTDTQYF.

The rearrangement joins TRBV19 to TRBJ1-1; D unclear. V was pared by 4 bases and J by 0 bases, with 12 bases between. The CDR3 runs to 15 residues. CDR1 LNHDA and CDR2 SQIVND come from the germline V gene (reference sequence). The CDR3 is CASSTHSLMNTEAFF. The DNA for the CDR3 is TGTGCCAGTAGTACTCACAGCCTTATGAACACTGAAGCTTTCTTT.

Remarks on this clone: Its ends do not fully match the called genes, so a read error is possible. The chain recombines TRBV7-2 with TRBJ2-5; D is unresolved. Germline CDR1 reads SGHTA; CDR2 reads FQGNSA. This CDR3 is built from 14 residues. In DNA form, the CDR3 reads TGTGCCAGCAGCGTAGCAGGCCAGTCGGGGACCCAGTACTTC. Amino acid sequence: CASSVAGQSGTQYF.

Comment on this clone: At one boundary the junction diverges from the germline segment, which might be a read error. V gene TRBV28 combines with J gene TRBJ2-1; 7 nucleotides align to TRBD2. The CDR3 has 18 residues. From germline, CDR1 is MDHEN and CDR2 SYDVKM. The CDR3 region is CASSLLGDYRSSDNEQFF. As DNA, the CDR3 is TGTGCCAGCAGTTTATTGGGGGACTACCGGAGCTCCGACAATGAGCAGTTCTTC.

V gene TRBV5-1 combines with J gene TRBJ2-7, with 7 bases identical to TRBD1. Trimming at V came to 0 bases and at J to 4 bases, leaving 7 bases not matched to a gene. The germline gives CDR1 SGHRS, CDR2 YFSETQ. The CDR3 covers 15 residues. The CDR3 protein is CASSLVAGGRYEQYF. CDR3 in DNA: TGCGCCAGCAGCTTGGTTGCAGGGGGAAGGTACGAGCAGTACTTC.

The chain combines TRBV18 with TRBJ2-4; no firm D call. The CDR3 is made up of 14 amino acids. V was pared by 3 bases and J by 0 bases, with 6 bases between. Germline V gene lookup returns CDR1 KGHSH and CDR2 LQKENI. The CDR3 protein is CASSPELAKNIQYF. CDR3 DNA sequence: TGTGCCAGCTCACCCGAGCTAGCCAAAAACATTCAGTACTTC.

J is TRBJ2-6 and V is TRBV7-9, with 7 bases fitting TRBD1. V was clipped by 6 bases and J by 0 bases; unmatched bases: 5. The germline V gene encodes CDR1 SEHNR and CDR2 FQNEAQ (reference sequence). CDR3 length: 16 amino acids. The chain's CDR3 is CASRQTGPSGANVLTF. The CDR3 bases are TGTGCCAGCAGACAGACAGGGCCCTCTGGGGCCAACGTCCTGACTTTC.

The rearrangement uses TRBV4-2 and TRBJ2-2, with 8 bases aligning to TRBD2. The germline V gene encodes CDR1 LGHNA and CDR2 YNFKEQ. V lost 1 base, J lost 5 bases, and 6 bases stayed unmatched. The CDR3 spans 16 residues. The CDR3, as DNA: TGTGCCAGCAGCCAAGTCGTGACTAGCGCTACCGGGGAGCTGTTTTTT. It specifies CASSQVVTSATGELFF.

The CDR3 sequence is CASSLLAGGTDTQYF. CDR3 in DNA: TGTGCCAGCAGCTTGCTAGCGGGAGGCACAGATACGCAGTATTTT. J is TRBJ2-3 and V is TRBV5-6; 10 nucleotides align to TRBD2. The CDR3 length is 15 residues. Looked up from germline, CDR1 is SGHDT and CDR2 is YYEEEE. The junction had 0 bases not matched to a gene; V was cut back by 1 base and J by 1 base.

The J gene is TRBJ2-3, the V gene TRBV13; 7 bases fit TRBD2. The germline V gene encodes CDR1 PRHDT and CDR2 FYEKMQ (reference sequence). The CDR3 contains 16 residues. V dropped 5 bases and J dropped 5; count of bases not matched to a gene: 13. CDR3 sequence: CASSTPSGGPKDTQYF. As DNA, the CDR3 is TGTGCCAGCAGCACCCCTAGCGGAGGTCCAAAAGATACGCAGTATTTT.

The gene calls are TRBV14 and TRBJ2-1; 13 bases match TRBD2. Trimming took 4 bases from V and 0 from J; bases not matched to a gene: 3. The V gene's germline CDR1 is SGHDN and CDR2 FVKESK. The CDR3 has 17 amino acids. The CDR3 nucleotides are TGTGCCAGCAGCCTACGGACTAGCGGGAGCTCCTACAATGAGCAGTTCTTC. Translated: CASSLRTSGSSYNEQFF.

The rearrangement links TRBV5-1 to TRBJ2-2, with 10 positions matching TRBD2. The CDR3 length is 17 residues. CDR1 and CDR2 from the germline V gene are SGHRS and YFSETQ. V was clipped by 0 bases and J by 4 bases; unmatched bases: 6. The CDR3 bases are TGCGCCAGCAGCTTGGCGTTGTCTAGCGGGGGCACCGGGGAGCTGTTTTTT. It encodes CASSLALSSGGTGELFF.

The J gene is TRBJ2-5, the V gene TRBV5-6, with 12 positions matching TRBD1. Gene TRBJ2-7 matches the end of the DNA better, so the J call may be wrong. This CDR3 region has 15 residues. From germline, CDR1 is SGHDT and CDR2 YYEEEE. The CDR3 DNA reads TGTGCCAGCACCCCCTGGGACAGGGGGCCCTACGAGCAGTACTTC. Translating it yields CASTPWDRGPYEQYF.

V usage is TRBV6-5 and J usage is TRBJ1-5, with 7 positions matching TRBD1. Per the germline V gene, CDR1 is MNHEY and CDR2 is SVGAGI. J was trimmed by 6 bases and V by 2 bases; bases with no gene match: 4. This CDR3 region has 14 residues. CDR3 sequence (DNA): TGTGCCAGCAGTTACCAGGGGGTTGGTCAGCCCCAGCATTTT. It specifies CASSYQGVGQPQHF.

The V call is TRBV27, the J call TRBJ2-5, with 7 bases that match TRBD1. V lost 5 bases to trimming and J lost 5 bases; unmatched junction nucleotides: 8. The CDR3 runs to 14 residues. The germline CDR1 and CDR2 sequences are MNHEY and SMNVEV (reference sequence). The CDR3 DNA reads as TGTGCCAGCAGTCCTTTGGACAGGCGGGAGACCCAGTACTTC. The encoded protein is CASSPLDRRETQYF.